The present entry profiles one T cell receptor beta chain with its context. Its target is not known. TCRdb fed the 5' RACE reads into MiXCR, producing one record per CDR3 protein. The data show under 250,000 distinct CDR3 sequences, approximately 7.3% seen once. The entry originates in a study of identical twins. Study-wide results and caveats: Analyses of zero insertions could, in part, be confounded by invariant MAIT and iNKT cells.

These data were also filed under a second study, of yellow fever vaccine responses in identical twins.

The clonotype comes from a woman aged 18-29 years in good health. The sample was CD8+ T cells sorted from blood.

The CDR3 bases are TGTGCCAGCAGCTCCCCTGAGGACAGGTATTCCATCAATCAGCCCCAGCATTTT. Residues: CASSSPEDRYSINQPQHF. The chain carries TRBV5-6 and TRBJ1-5; 7 bases are a match to TRBD1. Trimming took 3 bases from V and 3 from J; bases not matched to a gene: 15. CDR1 is SGHDT, CDR2 YYEEEE, per germline. The CDR3 sequence is 18 residues long. Full variable domain (rest looked up from reference TRBV5-6 and TRBJ1-5): DAGVTQSPTHLIKTRGQQVTLRCSPKSGHDTVSWYQQALGQGPQFIFQYYEEEERQRGNFPDRFSGHQFPNYSSELNVNALLLGDSALYLCASSSPEDRYSINQPQHFGDGTRLSIL.